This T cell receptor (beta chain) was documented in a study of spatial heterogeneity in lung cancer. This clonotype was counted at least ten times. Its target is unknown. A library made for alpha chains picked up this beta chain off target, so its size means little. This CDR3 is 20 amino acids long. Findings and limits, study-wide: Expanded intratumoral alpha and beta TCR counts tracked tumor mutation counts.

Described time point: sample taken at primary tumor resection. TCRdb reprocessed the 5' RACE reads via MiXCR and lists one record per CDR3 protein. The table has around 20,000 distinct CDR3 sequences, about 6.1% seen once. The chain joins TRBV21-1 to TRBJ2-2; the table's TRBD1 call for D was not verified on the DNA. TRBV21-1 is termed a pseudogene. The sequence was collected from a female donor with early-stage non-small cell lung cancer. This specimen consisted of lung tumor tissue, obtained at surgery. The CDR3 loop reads CASPLSLIRTTTPYTGELFF. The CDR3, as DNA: TGTGCCAGCCCACTGTCCCTAATCCGGACTACGACCCCGTACACCGGGGAGCTGTTTTTT.